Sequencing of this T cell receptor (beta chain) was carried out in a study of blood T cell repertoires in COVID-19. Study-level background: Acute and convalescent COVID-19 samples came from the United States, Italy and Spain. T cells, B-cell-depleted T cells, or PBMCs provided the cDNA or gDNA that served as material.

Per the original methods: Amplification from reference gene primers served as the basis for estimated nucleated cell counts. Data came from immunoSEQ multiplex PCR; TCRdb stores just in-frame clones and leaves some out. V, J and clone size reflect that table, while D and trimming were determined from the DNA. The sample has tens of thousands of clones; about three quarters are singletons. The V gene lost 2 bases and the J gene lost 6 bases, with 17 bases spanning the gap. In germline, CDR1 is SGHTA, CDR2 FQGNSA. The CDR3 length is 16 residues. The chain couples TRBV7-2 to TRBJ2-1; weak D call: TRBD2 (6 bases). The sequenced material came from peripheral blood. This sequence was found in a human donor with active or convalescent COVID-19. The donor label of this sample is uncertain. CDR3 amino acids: CASSLFTGEASNEQFF. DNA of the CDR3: TGTGCCAGCAGCTTATTTACGGGAGAGGCTAGCAATGAGCAGTTCTTC.